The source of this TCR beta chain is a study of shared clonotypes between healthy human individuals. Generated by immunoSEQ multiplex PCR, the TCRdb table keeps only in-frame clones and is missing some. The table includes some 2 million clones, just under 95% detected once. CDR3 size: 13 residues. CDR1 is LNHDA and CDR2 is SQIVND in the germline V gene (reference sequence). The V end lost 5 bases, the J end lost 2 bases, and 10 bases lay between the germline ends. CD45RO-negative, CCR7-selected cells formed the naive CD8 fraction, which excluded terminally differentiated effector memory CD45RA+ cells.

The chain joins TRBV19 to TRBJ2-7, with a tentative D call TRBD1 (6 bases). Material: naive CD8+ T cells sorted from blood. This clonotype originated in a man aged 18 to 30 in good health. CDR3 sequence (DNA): TGTGCCAGTAGTGGGGGCCATACCTACGAGCAGTACTTC. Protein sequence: CASSGGHTYEQYF.